This TCR beta chain was retrieved from a study of cytomegalovirus exposure and HLA in healthy donors. Some clones are missing from TCRdb's copy, which holds only in-frame ones; the method was immunoSEQ multiplex PCR. The sample consists of 50,000 to 65,000 clones, approximately 89% of them appearing once. Study results and caveats: High sensitivity and specificity were reportedly achieved when the classifier diagnosed cytomegalovirus status. Rarity marked most TCR sequences, yet some public TCRs occurred in many donors.

CDR3 size: 14 residues. J gave up 6 bases and V 3 bases, and 7 bases lay outside the gene matches. CDR1 is SQVTM and CDR2 is ANQGSEA in the germline V gene. As for this clone: What it recognizes is unknown.

The receptor's source is a young woman in good health and CMV-seropositive. V and J are TRBV29-1 and TRBJ2-1; 8 nucleotides agree with TRBD2. The sample consisted of PBMCs. CDR3: CSVDIGTRFNEQFF. The CDR3 region has the DNA TGCAGCGTTGATATTGGGACTAGATTCAATGAGCAGTTCTTC.